This entry lists 9 T cell receptor beta chains sequenced from one sample in a study of T-cell reconstitution after alpha-beta-depleted transplantation in children. Construction of the TCRbeta library involved unique molecular identifiers. One entry per CDR3 protein, called by TCRdb with MiXCR from the PCR reads. The sample holds about 830,000 distinct CDR3 sequences, 16% seen once. The source was PBMCs, mostly from graft donor cells, collected 360 days after TCRalphabeta/CD19-depleted stem cell transplant. All receptors come from a male patient younger than 18 who had a stem cell transplant for acute lymphoblastic leukemia, so the T cells may come from the graft donor.

The chain has TRBV7-9 and TRBJ2-3, with D tentatively TRBD1 (6 bases). V lost 6 bases and J 2 bases, leaving 15 bases between the germline ends. Germline assignment: CDR1 SEHNR and CDR2 FQNEAQ (reference sequence). CDR3 length equals 15 residues. The CDR3 is CASSSSRGFTDTQYF. The DNA of the CDR3 is TGTGCCAGCAGTTCCTCCAGGGGATTCACAGATACGCAGTATTTT.

Only a few counts were recorded for this clonotype. The chain has TRBV5-1 and TRBJ1-3, with unresolved D. Trimming took 4 bases from V and 0 from J, leaving 5 bases between them. This CDR3 is built from 13 residues. The germline V gene encodes CDR1 SGHRS and CDR2 YFSETQ. Here the CDR3 DNA reads TGCGCCAGCAGCCAGACCTCTGGAAACACCATATATTTT. This sequence encodes CASSQTSGNTIYF.

In its sample, this clonotype was seen a few times. This chain uses TRBV18 with TRBJ2-7; D unresolved. Germline V CDR1 and CDR2: KGHSH, LQKENI. The CDR3 runs to 15 residues. V dropped 2 bases and J dropped 3 bases, with 14 bases sitting between them. CDR3 sequence reads: CASSPWGIRNYEQYF. In nucleotides, the CDR3 is TGTGCCAGCTCACCATGGGGTATCAGGAACTACGAGCAGTACTTC.

This clonotype was counted at least ten times. The rearrangement joins TRBV5-1 to TRBJ2-1; D unclear. V gave up 5 bases and J gave up 6 bases, with 6 bases separating them. The CDR3 consists of 11 residues. CDR1 and CDR2 from the germline V gene are SGHRS and YFSETQ. The CDR3: CASRFTNEQFF. The DNA of the CDR3 is TGCGCCAGCAGGTTCACCAATGAGCAGTTCTTC.

The V gene is TRBV20-1, the J gene TRBJ2-5; 7 positions agree with TRBD1. V lost 5 bases to trimming and J lost 2 bases; unmatched junction nucleotides: 5. CDR1 and CDR2 from the germline V gene are DFQATT and SNEGSKA (reference sequence). This CDR3 spans 13 amino acids. CDR3 residues: CSAGRDSQETQYF. DNA for the CDR3: TGCAGTGCTGGAAGGGACAGTCAAGAGACCCAGTACTTC.

This clonotype has just a few counts. The chain uses TRBV20-1 and TRBJ2-1; 7 bases are a match to TRBD2. There are 14 residues in the CDR3. Germline V gene sequence: CDR1 DFQATT, CDR2 SNEGSKA (reference sequence). With 5 bases clipped from V and 0 bases from J, the junction kept 4 bases outside the gene matches. CDR3 in DNA: TGCAGTGCTCCTCCTAGCGGCTCCTACAATGAGCAGTTCTTC. Its translation is CSAPPSGSYNEQFF.

There are a few counts of this clonotype. V and J are TRBV11-2 and TRBJ2-3, with 9 bases identical to TRBD2. CDR1 is SGHAT, CDR2 FQNNGV, per germline. The CDR3 extends over 16 amino acids. Trimming took 7 bases from V and 5 from J; bases not matched to a gene: 13. CDR3: CASTFTRGSGRDTQYF. CDR3 DNA sequence: TGTGCCAGCACCTTCACTAGGGGTAGCGGGAGAGATACGCAGTATTTT.

The V call is TRBV27, the J call TRBJ2-5, with a weak D call TRBD2 (7 bases). CDR3 length: 16 amino acids. The V end lost 5 bases, the J end lost 3 bases, and 19 bases lay between the germline ends. Germline CDR1 MNHEY, CDR2 SMNVEV (reference sequence). CDR3 residues: CASSPWAGAGEETQYF. The CDR3 region has the DNA TGTGCCAGCAGTCCCTGGGCGGGAGCAGGGGAAGAGACCCAGTACTTC.

The sample holds a few counts of this clonotype. CDR3 protein: CASTMTGRNTEAFF. CDR3 sequence (DNA): TGTGCCAGCACCATGACAGGACGGAACACTGAAGCTTTCTTT. This chain joins TRBV12-3 or TRBV12-4 and TRBJ1-1, with a weak D call TRBD1 (6 bases). V shed 7 bases and J shed 1 base, with 13 bases lying between them. The CDR3 loop spans 14 amino acids.